This passage covers 27 T cell receptor beta chains from one sample sequenced in a study of blood T cell repertoires in COVID-19. Some clones are missing from TCRdb's copy, which holds only in-frame ones; the method was immunoSEQ multiplex PCR. The sample lists about 170,000 clones; about 80% were seen once. Material for sequencing was peripheral blood. Every receptor here comes from a man in his 70s with active or convalescent COVID-19.

The chain uses TRBV23-1 and TRBJ2-7; TRBD2 is a possible D gene (7 bases). TRBV23-1 qualifies as an ORF whose function is uncertain. The length of the CDR3 is 17 residues. Trimming stripped 2 bases from V and 4 bases from J, with 21 bases between. The CDR3: CASSQPPINREGYEQYF. The CDR3 DNA reads TGCGCCAGCAGTCAACCTCCAATAAACAGGGAGGGTTACGAGCAGTACTTC.

This chain connects TRBV11-2 to TRBJ2-5; 7 nucleotides align to TRBD1. The V and J ends lost 5 bases and 2 bases, in that order; junction bases with no gene match: 8. Germline V CDR1 and CDR2: SGHAT, FQNNGV. The CDR3 has 15 amino acids. CDR3 residues: CASSHRDRVQETQYF. Written as DNA, the CDR3 is TGTGCCAGCAGCCACCGAGACAGGGTTCAAGAGACCCAGTACTTC. Full variable domain (outside the CDR3, taken from reference TRBV11-2 and TRBJ2-5): EAGVAQSPRYKIIEKRQSVAFWCNPISGHATLYWYQQILGQGPKLLIQFQNNGVVDDSQLPKDRFSAERLKGVDSTLKIQPAKLEDSAVYLCASSHRDRVQETQYFGPGTRLLVL.

This sequence joins TRBV24-1 and TRBJ2-5; 11 bases fit TRBD2. After removal of 3 bases from V and 5 bases from J, the junction contained 1 base not matched to a gene. The length of the CDR3 is 14 residues. The germline V gene encodes CDR1 KGHDR and CDR2 SFDVKD. CDR3 region: CATSDPSGRETQYF. CDR3 bases: TGTGCCACCAGTGATCCTAGCGGGAGGGAGACCCAGTACTTC.

In this sample, this clone turned up once. The chain links TRBV18 to TRBJ2-1, with 7 bases fitting TRBD2. From germline, CDR1 is KGHSH and CDR2 LQKENI. This CDR3 is built from 16 residues. Trimming cost V 5 bases and J 7 bases; bases outside gene matches: 14. CDR3 sequence: CASSNRAAGVQNEQFF. The CDR3, as DNA: TGTGCCAGCTCAAATCGGGCGGCGGGAGTGCAAAATGAGCAGTTCTTC. Full variable domain (rest looked up from reference TRBV18 and TRBJ2-1): NAGVMQNPRHLVRRRGQEARLRCSPMKGHSHVYWYRQLPEEGLKFMVYLQKENIIDESGMPKERFSAEFPKEGPSILRIQQVVRGDSAAYFCASSNRAAGVQNEQFFGPGTRLTVL.

This clone was picked up one time. This rearrangement joins TRBV9 to TRBJ2-2; perhaps TRBD1 as D (6 bases). Germline V CDR1 and CDR2: SGDLS, YYNGEE. The CDR3 is 14 residues long. Between the trimmed V and J ends, which lost 3 bases and 4 bases, there was a span of 10 bases. CDR3 protein: CASSAQGATGELFF. The CDR3 DNA follows: TGTGCCAGCAGCGCACAGGGCGCCACCGGGGAGCTGTTTTTT.

The J gene is TRBJ2-7, the V gene TRBV4-1, with D unclear. V lost 1 base and J lost 1, with 8 bases in between. This CDR3 comprises 14 residues. Germline values: CDR1 MGHRA, CDR2 YSYEKL. The CDR3 here is CASSQGPGSYEQYF. CDR3 bases: TGCGCCAGCAGCCAAGGGCCGGGTTCCTACGAGCAGTACTTC.

Here the CDR3 reads CASSLAGLGADTQYF. CDR3 sequence (DNA): TGTGCCAGCAGCTTAGCAGGACTGGGGGCGGATACGCAGTATTTT. The rearrangement links TRBV11-1 to TRBJ2-3; D is perhaps TRBD1 (6 bases). The ends were cut back, 0 bases at V and 6 bases at J, with 13 bases in the middle. CDR1 SGHAT and CDR2 FQDESV come from the germline V gene (reference sequence). CDR3 length: 15 residues. Drawing the rest from reference TRBV11-1 and TRBJ2-3, the complete variable domain is EAEVAQSPRYKITEKSQAVAFWCDPISGHATLYWYRQILGQGPELLVQFQDESVVDDSQLPKDRFSAERLKGVDSTLKIQPAELGDSAMYLCASSLAGLGADTQYFGPGTRLTVL.

This chain connects TRBV7-2 to TRBJ1-2, with D unresolved. Trimming shortened V by 4 bases and J by 13 bases, and 13 bases separated the two germline ends. The CDR3 has 11 amino acids. Germline lookup yields CDR1 SGHTA and CDR2 FQGNSA. This chain's CDR3 is CASSSLVAGTF. In DNA, the CDR3 is TGTGCCAGCAGCTCACTTGTCGCTGGCACCTTC.

V gene TRBV6-5 combines with J gene TRBJ1-2; TRBD1 matches 7 bases. This CDR3 contains 15 residues. Looked up from germline, CDR1 is MNHEY and CDR2 is SVGAGI. After removal of 6 bases from V and 8 bases from J, the junction contained 15 bases not matched to a gene. CDR3 nucleotides: TGTGCCAGCAGAGATACTAGACGACAGGGAGAGGGCTACACCTTC. It encodes CASRDTRRQGEGYTF.

This clone was seen more than once but under ten times. The gene calls are TRBV11-2 and TRBJ2-2; D call uncertain. The V and J ends lost 1 base and 4 bases respectively, with 7 bases between them. This CDR3 spans 14 amino acids. Per the germline V gene, CDR1 is SGHAT and CDR2 is FQNNGV. The DNA of the CDR3 is TGTGCCAGCAGCTTAGGAGGTCTCACCGGGGAGCTGTTTTTT. Protein product: CASSLGGLTGELFF. The full variable domain, with the rest looked up from reference TRBV11-2 and TRBJ2-2, is EAGVAQSPRYKIIEKRQSVAFWCNPISGHATLYWYQQILGQGPKLLIQFQNNGVVDDSQLPKDRFSAERLKGVDSTLKIQPAKLEDSAVYLCASSLGGLTGELFFGEGSRLTVL.

V and J are TRBV29-1 and TRBJ2-7; TRBD1 matches 8 bases. Germline values: CDR1 SQVTM, CDR2 ANQGSEA. The CDR3 has 13 residues. The V segment lost 6 bases and the J segment 2 bases; nucleotides outside the gene matches: 6. The CDR3 sequence: CSVLGTGAYEQYF. CDR3 nucleotides: TGCAGCGTCCTCGGGACAGGCGCCTACGAGCAGTACTTC.

The V and J genes are TRBV18 and TRBJ1-2; 9 positions agree with TRBD1. Germline V gene lookup returns CDR1 KGHSH and CDR2 LQKENI. This CDR3 has 17 residues. Trimming cost V 6 bases and J 4 bases; bases outside gene matches: 15. The CDR3 DNA is TGTGCCAGCTCTCACCGAGAGACCGGGACAGGGACCTATGGCTACACCTTC. Its translation is CASSHRETGTGTYGYTF.

The V gene is TRBV7-3, the J gene TRBJ2-2; tentatively, D is TRBD1 (6 bases). CDR1 and CDR2 (germline): SGHTA, FQGTGA. The CDR3 runs to 15 residues. V gave up 1 base and J gave up 7 bases, with 13 bases separating them. The CDR3 nucleotides are TGTGCCAGCAGCTTAATAGGCAGGGGCGGCGGGGAGCTGTTTTTT. Translation gives CASSLIGRGGGELFF.

V is TRBV25-1 and J is TRBJ1-1; D might be TRBD1 (6 bases). The germline V gene encodes CDR1 MGHDK and CDR2 SYGVNS. V lost 0 bases and J lost 2, with 10 bases in between. The CDR3 covers 15 residues. CDR3: CASSEYGGRNTEAFF. For the CDR3, the DNA is TGTGCCAGCAGTGAATACGGGGGGCGCAACACTGAAGCTTTCTTT.

The genes are TRBV27 and TRBJ2-3, with D possibly being TRBD2 (5 bases). This CDR3 has 15 amino acids. The germline V and J ends were trimmed by 8 bases and 6 bases, with 21 bases remaining between them. From germline, CDR1 is MNHEY and CDR2 SMNVEV (reference sequence). CDR3 protein: CASGPILGPPDTQYF. CDR3 nucleotides: TGTGCCAGCGGACCAATACTAGGCCCGCCGGATACGCAGTATTTT.

The chain is built from TRBV28 and TRBJ1-5; D ambiguous. CDR1 is MDHEN, CDR2 SYDVKM, per germline. The V gene lost 0 bases and the J gene lost 0 bases, with 6 bases spanning the gap. CDR3 length equals 15 residues. CDR3 in amino acids: CASSLWSYSNQPQHF. The DNA of the CDR3 is TGTGCCAGCAGTTTATGGTCTTATAGCAATCAGCCCCAGCATTTT.

In its sample, this clone was seen a few times. V gene TRBV2 combines with J gene TRBJ1-4; 8 bases align to TRBD1. The V gene's germline CDR1 is SNHLY and CDR2 FYNNEI. There are 14 residues in the CDR3. Unmatched junction bases numbered 10, after V lost 8 bases and J lost 8 bases. CDR3 coding DNA: TGTGCCAGCGCAACTCAGGGGGCGTCGGAAAAACTGTTTTTT. It encodes CASATQGASEKLFF.

The chain carries TRBV19 and TRBJ2-2, with a weak D call TRBD2 (6 bases). The CDR3 consists of 14 residues. Looked up from germline, CDR1 is LNHDA and CDR2 is SQIVND (reference sequence). With 6 bases removed from V and 5 bases from J, the gap between germline ends came to 13 bases. The CDR3 DNA follows: TGTGCCAGTAGGAGAGGAGGGGCAACCGGGGAGCTGTTTTTT. It encodes CASRRGGATGELFF.

In the case of this clone: Other DNA sequences within the sample encode an identical CDR3. CDR3 sequence reads: CASSIAGSSYEQYF. Here the CDR3 DNA reads TGTGCCAGTAGTATAGCTGGGAGCTCCTACGAGCAGTACTTC. V gene TRBV19 combines with J gene TRBJ2-7; weak D call: TRBD2 (5 bases). The CDR3 is made up of 14 amino acids. V lost 1 base and J 0 bases, leaving 7 bases between the germline ends. CDR1 is LNHDA and CDR2 is SQIVND in the germline V gene (reference sequence).

This clone was picked up a small number of times. The chain joins TRBV24-1 to TRBJ1-2; TRBD1 is a possible D gene (5 bases). The V gene lost 4 bases and the J gene lost 0 bases, with 8 bases spanning the gap. CDR1 and CDR2 (germline): KGHDR, SFDVKD. This CDR3 is built from 14 residues. The CDR3 DNA reads TGTGCCACCAGTGAGCCGACAGCTAACTATGGCTACACCTTC. Translation: CATSEPTANYGYTF.

The chain links TRBV3-1 (or the pseudogene TRBV3-2) to TRBJ2-1, with TRBD2 matching 14 bases. Germline V gives CDR1 LGHDT, CDR2 YNNKEL (reference sequence). The junction had 10 bases not matched to a gene; V was cut back by 6 bases and J by 9 bases. This CDR3 region has 16 residues. In DNA, the CDR3 is TGTGCCAGCAGTCTGGGACTAGCGGGAGCGCAGGGTGAGCAGTTCTTC. Translating gives CASSLGLAGAQGEQFF.

J is TRBJ1-1 and V is TRBV6-5; TRBD1 is a possible D gene (5 bases). V was cut by 7 bases and J by 5 bases, with 14 bases left in between. Germline loops: CDR1 MNHEY, CDR2 SVGAGI. The CDR3 is 13 residues long. CDR3 loop: CASNFQGSTEAFF. The CDR3 DNA is TGTGCCAGCAACTTCCAGGGTTCTACTGAAGCTTTCTTT.

This clone was observed a handful of times. Written as DNA, the CDR3 is TGTGCCATCCGGGACAGCAGCAATCAGCCCCAGCATTTT. Its translation: CAIRDSSNQPQHF. This chain uses TRBV7-9 with TRBJ1-5, with 7 bases that match TRBD1. This CDR3 spans 13 amino acids. Looked up from germline, CDR1 is SEHNR and CDR2 is FQNEAQ (reference sequence). With V trimmed by 10 bases and J by 1 base, 4 bases remained unmatched. Together with reference TRBV7-9 and TRBJ1-5, the CDR3 gives the full variable domain: DTGVSQNPRHKITKRGQNVTFRCDPISEHNRLYWYRQTLGQGPEFLTYFQNEAQLEKSRLLSDRFSAERPKGSFSTLEIQRTEQGDSAMYLCAIRDSSNQPQHFGDGTRLSIL.

This clone was counted only a few times. Additional DNA sequences in this sample encode the identical CDR3. The chain recombines TRBV7-6 with TRBJ2-1; tentative D call: TRBD1 (7 bases). The germline CDR1 and CDR2 sequences are SGHVS and FNYEAQ. This CDR3 is 15 amino acids long. Trimming shortened V by 3 bases and J by 2 bases, and 11 bases separated the two germline ends. The CDR3 is CASSLRDSTYNEQFF. In DNA, the CDR3 is TGTGCCAGCAGCTTGCGGGACAGTACCTACAATGAGCAGTTCTTC.

The chain links TRBV4-3 to TRBJ2-1, with 7 bases identical to TRBD1. V shed 4 bases, J shed 1 base, and the junction held 10 bases outside the gene matches. Looked up from germline, CDR1 is LGHNA and CDR2 is YSLEER. The CDR3 length is 17 residues. The DNA of the CDR3 is TGCGCCAGCAGCCGCGGCACAGGGGAATGGTCCTACAATGAGCAGTTCTTC. This codes for CASSRGTGEWSYNEQFF.

This clone was recorded only once. The CDR3 DNA is TGTGCCAGCAGTCCAACCGCGGGACGTTCCTACGAGCAGTACTTC. Protein: CASSPTAGRSYEQYF. The rearrangement links TRBV28 to TRBJ2-7, with a possible D match to TRBD2 (6 bases). The V and J ends lost 5 bases and 1 base respectively, with 15 bases between them. The V gene's germline CDR1 is MDHEN and CDR2 SYDVKM. The CDR3 sequence is 15 residues long.

The J gene is TRBJ1-3, the V gene TRBV27, with a possible D match to TRBD1 (5 bases). Trimming removed 5 bases from V and 0 bases from J, with 11 bases in between. CDR3 length: 15 amino acids. The germline V gene has CDR1 MNHEY and CDR2 SMNVEV (reference sequence). CDR3 nucleotide sequence: TGTGCCAGCAGTCCATACAGGTCCTCTGGAAACACCATATATTTT. It is translated as CASSPYRSSGNTIYF.